This T cell receptor (beta chain) was sequenced during a study of blood T cell repertoires in COVID-19. Study at large: Sources were T cells, B-cell-depleted T cells, or PBMCs; the material itself was cDNA or gDNA.

Seattle's cohort entered during active infection and was followed longitudinally. Trimming cost V 4 bases and J 7 bases; bases outside gene matches: 17. Germline V lookup: CDR1 SGHNT, CDR2 YYREEE (reference sequence). The CDR3 spans 17 residues. As processed by the authors: It was from reference gene primer amplification that nucleated cell counts were estimated. The protocol was immunoSEQ multiplex PCR, while the TCRdb copy is restricted to in-frame clones and leaves out a portion. V, J and clone size are those of that table, while D and trimming were read from the DNA. There are some 180,000 clones in the sample; just under 85% occur only once, and roughly 8.8% lies in the top ten.

V is TRBV5-4 and J is TRBJ1-2; 9 bases are a match to TRBD1. The receptor was isolated from a woman of 80 years or more with COVID-19, enrolled during active disease. Sequenced material: peripheral blood. The CDR3 DNA reads as TGTGCCAGCAGCGATCCCACAGGGGGCGCGGAGGTGGGTGGCTACACCTTC. Its translation: CASSDPTGGAEVGGYTF.